This T cell receptor (beta chain) was captured by sequencing in a study of CD8 T cells in ankylosing spondylitis. CDR3 length: 15 residues. The germline V gene encodes CDR1 WNHNN and CDR2 SYGVQD (reference sequence). The V gene end was trimmed by 4 bases and the J gene end by 5 bases; junction bases not matched to a gene: 3. One entry per CDR3 protein results from TCRdb running MiXCR on the 5' RACE reads. The top ten clones hold 7.3% of a sample with under 150,000 distinct CDR3 sequences, 7.5% to 9.5% of them seen once. The receptor was isolated from a male donor with ankylosing spondylitis. Sequencing used synovial fluid, either unsorted or a sorted T cell fraction (not recorded which). The rearrangement links TRBV10-1 to TRBJ2-6; 9 positions agree with TRBD1. In DNA, the CDR3 is TGCGCCAGCAGTGCCGGGACAGGGAGGGCCAACGTCCTGACTTTC. Translating gives CASSAGTGRANVLTF.